These 16 T cell receptor beta chains came from one sample sequenced in a study of cytomegalovirus exposure and HLA in healthy donors. The study ran its PCR with 60 Vbeta and 13 Jbeta primers. Sequencing used immunoSEQ multiplex PCR; TCRdb keeps in-frame clones, though not all of them. The sample consists of just over 200,000 clones, approximately 80% of them appearing once. Specimen: PBMCs. The receptor set was obtained from a man aged 50 to 60 in good health and CMV-seronegative.

This clone has only one observation. V usage is TRBV9 and J usage is TRBJ2-4; 7 bases map to TRBD1. The CDR3 contains 15 residues. Trimming cost V 5 bases and J 1 base; bases outside gene matches: 6. Germline loops: CDR1 SGDLS, CDR2 YYNGEE. CDR3 DNA: TGTGCCAGCAGTCCAGGGGGTACGGCCAAAAACATTCAGTACTTC. It codes for CASSPGGTAKNIQYF.

The chain joins TRBV27 to TRBJ1-6; 7 bases fit TRBD1. The CDR3 covers 14 residues. Per the germline V gene, CDR1 is MNHEY and CDR2 is SMNVEV (reference sequence). V trimming: 7 bases; J trimming: 7 bases; junction bases outside the gene matches: 7. The CDR3 is CASTTGQLNSPLHF. CDR3 in DNA: TGTGCCAGCACCACGGGACAGCTAAATTCACCCCTCCACTTT.

This rearrangement joins TRBV5-1 to TRBJ2-2; 11 bases are a match to TRBD1. Germline trimming cut 4 bases from V and 4 bases from J; bases unmatched to any gene: 9. The CDR3 contains 17 residues. Germline V gene sequence: CDR1 SGHRS, CDR2 YFSETQ. This CDR3 reads CASSPNGQGATTGELFF. CDR3 in DNA: TGCGCCAGCAGCCCGAATGGACAGGGGGCGACCACCGGGGAGCTGTTTTTT. The variable domain in full, completed from reference TRBV5-1 and TRBJ2-2, reads KAGVTQTPRYLIKTRGQQVTLSCSPISGHRSVSWYQQTPGQGLQFLFEYFSETQRNKGNFPGRFSGRQFSNSRSEMNVSTLELGDSALYLCASSPNGQGATTGELFFGEGSRLTVL.

This chain joins TRBV29-1 and TRBJ1-4; TRBD1 aligns across 8 bases. Germline CDR1 reads SQVTM; CDR2 reads ANQGSEA. The CDR3 spans 15 residues. The junction had 10 bases not matched to a gene; V was cut back by 2 bases and J by 8 bases. The CDR3 DNA sequence: TGCAGCGTTGAATTTGTGCAGGGGGCAAGAGAAAAACTGTTTTTT. It specifies CSVEFVQGAREKLFF.

The DNA for the CDR3 is TGTGCCAGCAGAATGGGACTGCGAAACGATCAGCCCCAGCATTTT. Amino acid sequence: CASRMGLRNDQPQHF. The chain recombines TRBV2 with TRBJ1-5; perhaps TRBD1 as D (5 bases). This CDR3 comprises 15 residues. V was pared by 6 bases and J by 5 bases, with 17 bases between. Germline V gives CDR1 SNHLY, CDR2 FYNNEI. Full variable domain (remainder filled in from reference TRBV2 and TRBJ1-5): EPEVTQTPSHQVTQMGQEVILRCVPISNHLYFYWYRQILGQKVEFLVSFYNNEISEKSEIFDDQFSVERPDGSNFTLKIRSTKLEDSAMYFCASRMGLRNDQPQHFGDGTRLSIL.

This clone was observed a few times. The chain recombines TRBV9 with TRBJ2-1; 9 bases map to TRBD2. The CDR3 covers 16 residues. V dropped 3 bases and J dropped 2; count of bases not matched to a gene: 6. Germline V gives CDR1 SGDLS, CDR2 YYNGEE. CDR3 in DNA: TGTGCCAGCAGCGGGAATAGCGGGAGAACCTACAATGAGCAGTTCTTC. Its protein is CASSGNSGRTYNEQFF.

This sequence joins TRBV5-1 and TRBJ2-5; 7 bases align to TRBD1. Germline values: CDR1 SGHRS, CDR2 YFSETQ. J was trimmed by 2 bases and V by 0 bases; bases with no gene match: 1. The CDR3 contains 14 residues. The CDR3 nucleotides are TGCGCCAGCAGCTTGGGGACAGGACAAGAGACCCAGTACTTC. Translated, it gives CASSLGTGQETQYF. Full variable domain (outside the CDR3, taken from reference TRBV5-1 and TRBJ2-5): KAGVTQTPRYLIKTRGQQVTLSCSPISGHRSVSWYQQTPGQGLQFLFEYFSETQRNKGNFPGRFSGRQFSNSRSEMNVSTLELGDSALYLCASSLGTGQETQYFGPGTRLLVL.

This clone was seen only once. The V call is TRBV5-4, the J call TRBJ2-3; 8 bases are a match to TRBD2. V dropped 2 bases and J dropped 5; count of bases not matched to a gene: 7. The CDR3 sequence is 15 residues long. CDR1 is SGHNT and CDR2 is YYREEE in the germline V gene (reference sequence). The DNA for the CDR3 is TGTGCCAGCAGCTTTAAGCGGGAGACGATAGATACGCAGTATTTT. The encoded protein is CASSFKRETIDTQYF.

Concerning this clone itself: The junction shows a germline mismatch at one end, possibly a read error. The genes are TRBV19 and TRBJ1-5, with a weak D call TRBD1 (6 bases). The CDR3 contains 15 residues. Per the germline V gene, CDR1 is LNHDA and CDR2 is SQIVND (reference sequence). The CDR3 loop is CASSLEPGWGQLQHF. The CDR3 DNA follows: TGTGCCAGTAGCCTGGAGCCGGGGTGGGGGCAGCTCCAGCATTTT.

This clone came up once. This sequence joins TRBV4-1 and TRBJ2-7; TRBD1 agrees at 11 bases. The J segment lost 7 bases and the V segment lost 4 bases, leaving 6 bases of the junction unmatched. The CDR3 consists of 14 residues. Germline V lookup: CDR1 MGHRA, CDR2 YSYEKL. CDR3 nucleotides: TGCGCCAGCAGCCTTGGACAGGGGGCGGGGGAGCAGTACTTC. The encoded protein is CASSLGQGAGEQYF.

The chain uses TRBV30 and TRBJ2-5, with D unresolved. V was cut by 5 bases and J by 4 bases, with 17 bases left in between. CDR3 size: 14 residues. Germline CDR1 is GTSNPN and CDR2 is SVGIG (reference sequence). CDR3 residues: CAWENTRGGETQYF. The CDR3 coding sequence is TGTGCCTGGGAGAACACGCGAGGCGGAGAGACCCAGTACTTC.

This rearrangement joins TRBV7-9 to TRBJ2-7, with 11 bases that match TRBD2. This CDR3 is 15 amino acids long. V lost 1 base to trimming and J lost 6 bases; unmatched junction nucleotides: 5. Germline CDR1 reads SEHNR; CDR2 reads FQNEAQ (reference sequence). The CDR3, as DNA: TGTGCCAGCAGCTTAGAACGGGGGACTAGCGGCGAGCAGTACTTC. This encodes CASSLERGTSGEQYF.

The J gene is TRBJ1-6, the V gene TRBV28, with 10 positions matching TRBD1. Trimming at V came to 3 bases and at J to 8 bases, leaving 7 bases not matched to a gene. CDR3 length equals 16 residues. Germline V gene sequence: CDR1 MDHEN, CDR2 SYDVKM. The CDR3 reads CASSFPGTGADSPLHF. The DNA for the CDR3 is TGTGCCAGCAGTTTCCCCGGGACAGGGGCGGATTCACCCCTCCACTTT.

The chain employs TRBV7-8 and TRBJ1-4; 9 nucleotides align to TRBD1. CDR1 is SGHVS and CDR2 is FQNEAQ in the germline V gene. The CDR3 extends over 18 amino acids. The V gene end was trimmed by 4 bases and the J gene end by 0 bases; junction bases not matched to a gene: 9. For the CDR3, the DNA is TGTGCCAGCAGCTCCGGACAGGGGTCCCTTACAACTAATGAAAAACTGTTTTTT. Protein: CASSSGQGSLTTNEKLFF.

This rearrangement joins TRBV5-1 to TRBJ1-1, with 8 positions matching TRBD1. In germline, CDR1 is SGHRS, CDR2 YFSETQ. Trimming took 2 bases from V and 0 from J; bases not matched to a gene: 3. The CDR3 covers 15 residues. The CDR3 spells CASSFGQGMNTEAFF. The DNA of the CDR3 is TGCGCCAGCAGCTTTGGACAGGGAATGAACACTGAAGCTTTCTTT. Full variable domain (rest looked up from reference TRBV5-1 and TRBJ1-1): KAGVTQTPRYLIKTRGQQVTLSCSPISGHRSVSWYQQTPGQGLQFLFEYFSETQRNKGNFPGRFSGRQFSNSRSEMNVSTLELGDSALYLCASSFGQGMNTEAFFGQGTRLTVV.

V usage is TRBV28 and J usage is TRBJ2-5, with D perhaps TRBD2 (5 bases). Germline V gene data show CDR1 as MDHEN and CDR2 as SYDVKM. The CDR3 has 15 residues. Trimming left V 8 bases short and J 3 bases short, with 19 bases between. The CDR3 spells CASSPTGRVKETQYF. The CDR3 bases are TGTGCCAGCTCCCCTACCGGGCGGGTGAAAGAGACCCAGTACTTC. The complete variable domain, with remaining parts taken from reference TRBV28 and TRBJ2-5, reads DVKVTQSSRYLVKRTGEKVFLECVQDMDHENMFWYRQDPGLGLRLIYFSYDVKMKEKGDIPEGYSVSREKKERFSLILESASTNQTSMYLCASSPTGRVKETQYFGPGTRLLVL.